This T cell receptor (beta chain) was retrieved from a study of blood T cell repertoires in COVID-19 (dated by TCRdb to the early 2020s). About the investigation overall: The collaborator samples originated in the United States, Italy and Spain and spanned the acute and convalescent phases of COVID-19. The prospective study material was composed of cDNA or gDNA derived from T cells, B-cell-depleted T cells, or PBMCs. Subjects who had been exposed to COVID-19, were actively infected with it, or had recovered from it provided the deeply sampled blood TCRbeta repertoires that made up the dataset. The repertoires were released in a freely available public database meant as a resource for research on the immune response to SARS-CoV-2. Samples came from the ongoing ImmuneRACE study (first 160 participants) plus 1,254 subjects from 6 global collaborators. Sample metadata almost always included a de-identified subject ID, COVID-19 status, age in years and sex. Where available, HLA class I and class II types were obtained from metadata supplied by the sample provider rather than from assay-based typing.

Comments on this clone: Its target antigen remains unknown. Per-nucleotide qualities are absent, and no much larger clonotype sits a single base away.

The investigation overall reported the following: The amount of clinical and demographic metadata varied by source and participant and was provided uncurated.

One collaborating source in Seattle enrolled patients while the patients were actively infected and followed the patients over time throughout the course of disease. Each collaborating institution followed its own protocols to collect whole blood in K2EDTA tubes. For TCRbeta analysis, collaborator samples were shipped as frozen whole blood, as isolated PBMCs, or as DNA extracted from either sample type. Per the germline V gene (reference sequence), LNHNV is the CDR1 and YYDKDF is the CDR2. CDR3 length: 16 amino acids, cysteine to phenylalanine. The entry retains the CDR3 DNA only, 48 bases that are in frame from base 1. The trim is 0 bases for V and 6 bases for J, with a gap of 15 bases between the germline ends. TCRbeta CDR3 regions were amplified from genomic DNA using the immunoSEQ Assay, a bias-controlled multiplex PCR. Turning to the authors' computational methods: The number of nucleated cells in each sample was estimated by amplification of reference gene primers within the assay. To quantify the absolute abundance of each unique TCRbeta CDR3 rearrangement, sequence reads were collapsed and filtered. For each sample, productive Simpson clonality was calculated as the square root of Simpson's diversity index across productive rearrangements. As stored in TCRdb, this immuneACCESS dataset retains in-frame rearrangements with V and J assigned. A fraction of the clones does not appear; measured against another copy, unresolved V genes explain less than half of the discrepancy, and the remainder lacks a known reason. V, J and clone size are taken as reported in that table, and D and trimming were inferred from the DNA itself. This sample gives 500,000 to 600,000 clones in total; roughly 89% of them show up just once. The leading ten clones occupy 7.8% of the sample.

This TCR was sampled from a woman aged 45-59 years with COVID-19, enrolled during active disease. The chain uses TRBV15 and TRBJ1-5; the D gene cannot be named for sure. Input material: peripheral blood. The DNA sequence is given as TGTGCCACCAGCAGAGATCCCATTAGCCCCAGTCAGCCCCAGCATTTT. This is translated as CATSRDPISPSQPQHF.